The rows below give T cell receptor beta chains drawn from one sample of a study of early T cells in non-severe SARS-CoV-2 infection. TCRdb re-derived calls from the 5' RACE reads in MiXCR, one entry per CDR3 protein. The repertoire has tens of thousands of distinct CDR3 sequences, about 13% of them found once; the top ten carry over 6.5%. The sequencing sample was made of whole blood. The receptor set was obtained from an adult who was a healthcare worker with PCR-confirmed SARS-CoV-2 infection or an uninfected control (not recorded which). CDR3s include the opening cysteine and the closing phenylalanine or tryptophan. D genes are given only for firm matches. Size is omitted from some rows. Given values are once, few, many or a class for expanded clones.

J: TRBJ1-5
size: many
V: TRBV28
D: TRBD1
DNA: TGTGCCAGCAGGCCGACAGGGGTCGGCAATCAGCCCCAGCATTTT
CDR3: CASRPTGVGNQPQHF

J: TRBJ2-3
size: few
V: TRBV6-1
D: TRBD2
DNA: TGTGCCAGCAGCGGTGACGACGCGGGGGTCACAGATACGCAGTATTTT
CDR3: CASSGDDAGVTDTQYF

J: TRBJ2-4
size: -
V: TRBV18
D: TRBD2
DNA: TGTGCCAGCTCACGTAGGACTAGCGGGATGTACATTCAGTACTTC
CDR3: CASSRRTSGMYIQYF

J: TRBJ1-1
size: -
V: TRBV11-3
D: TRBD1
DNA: TGTGCCAGCAGCCCTGACAGGGGGCCCACTGAAGCTTTCTTT
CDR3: CASSPDRGPTEAFF

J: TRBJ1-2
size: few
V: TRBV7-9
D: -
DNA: TGTGCCAGCACCGCACCACCACACTATGGCTACACCTTC
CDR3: CASTAPPHYGYTF

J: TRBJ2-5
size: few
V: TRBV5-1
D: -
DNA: TGCGCCAGCGAGCCGGAAGACTCCCAAGAGACCCAGTACTTC
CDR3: CASEPEDSQETQYF

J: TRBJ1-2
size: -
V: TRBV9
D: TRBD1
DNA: TGTGCCAGCAGCCAAACAGGGGACCAGCTGGGCTACACCTTC
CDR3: CASSQTGDQLGYTF

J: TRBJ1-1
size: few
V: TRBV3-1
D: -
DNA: TGTGCCAGCAGCCAAGATATACGGTCTGAAGCTTTCTTT
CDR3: CASSQDIRSEAFF

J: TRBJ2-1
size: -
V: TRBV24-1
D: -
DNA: TGTGCCACCAGTGACCCCCTGGGTTACAATGAGCAGTTCTTC
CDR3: CATSDPLGYNEQFF

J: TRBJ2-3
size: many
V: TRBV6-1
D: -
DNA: TGTGCCAGCCCCCCCCTAGGGGCTACCACAGATACGCAGTATTTT
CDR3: CASPPLGATTDTQYF

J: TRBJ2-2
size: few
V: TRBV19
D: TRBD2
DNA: TGTGCCAGTAGCCTACTAGCGGGAGCAAACACCGGGGAGCTGTTTTTT
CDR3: CASSLLAGANTGELFF

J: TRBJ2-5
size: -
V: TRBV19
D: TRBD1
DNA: TGTGCCAGTAGTCAGTCAGGGGGAGAGACCCAGTACTTC
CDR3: CASSQSGGETQYF

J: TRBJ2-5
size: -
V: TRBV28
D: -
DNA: TGTGCCAGCAGTTTTACCCCAGGGGTGGGGTTAGAGACCCAGTACTTC
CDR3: CASSFTPGVGLETQYF

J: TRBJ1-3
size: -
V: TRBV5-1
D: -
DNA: TGCGCCAGCAGCAGAACCCGGGACCTTGGAAACACCATATATTTT
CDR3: CASSRTRDLGNTIYF

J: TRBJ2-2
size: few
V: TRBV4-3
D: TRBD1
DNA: TGCGCCAGCAGCCAAGATATCGGCAGGGGGCGTGGAGGGGAGCTGTTTTTT
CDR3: CASSQDIGRGRGGELFF

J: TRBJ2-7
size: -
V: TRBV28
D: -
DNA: TGTGCCGGGGGAAATATATACGAGCAGTACTTC
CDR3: CAGGNIYEQYF

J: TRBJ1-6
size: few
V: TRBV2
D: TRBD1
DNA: TGTGCCGGATACAGGGGGCCCAGCTCCTATAATTCACCCCTCCACTTT
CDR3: CAGYRGPSSYNSPLHF

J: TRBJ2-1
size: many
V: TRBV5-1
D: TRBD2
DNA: TGCGCCAGCAGCGTGACCGGGACTAGCGTGTTTCCTGAGCAGTTCTTC
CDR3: CASSVTGTSVFPEQFF

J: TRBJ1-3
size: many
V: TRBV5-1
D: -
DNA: TGCGCCAGCAGCTTGGCCGGGAGCTCTGGAAACACCATATATTTT
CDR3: CASSLAGSSGNTIYF

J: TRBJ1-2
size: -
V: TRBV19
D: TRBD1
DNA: TGTGCCAGTAGTCTGGTGACAGGGGCCTCCACGGTCTATGGCTACACCTTC
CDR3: CASSLVTGASTVYGYTF

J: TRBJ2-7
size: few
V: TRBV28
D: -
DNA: TGTGCCAGCAGAACCCCGAGCTCCTACGAGCAGTACTTC
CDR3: CASRTPSSYEQYF

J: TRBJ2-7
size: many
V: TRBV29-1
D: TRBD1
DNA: TGCAGCGTTGAAGTTAAGGGACAGGGGGCGCGGGAGCAGTACTTC
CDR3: CSVEVKGQGAREQYF

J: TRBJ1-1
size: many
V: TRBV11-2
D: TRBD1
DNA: TGTGCCAGCAGCTTAGTGTGGGGACAGATGAACACTGAAGCTTTCTTT
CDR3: CASSLVWGQMNTEAFF

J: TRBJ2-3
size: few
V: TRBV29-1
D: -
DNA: TGCAGCGTTGAAAGGTCGGCAGCCCTATTGGATACGCAGTATTTT
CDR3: CSVERSAALLDTQYF

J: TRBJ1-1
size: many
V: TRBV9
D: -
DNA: TGTGCCAGCAGTCGTGAACCCTTGAACACTGAAGCTTTCTTT
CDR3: CASSREPLNTEAFF

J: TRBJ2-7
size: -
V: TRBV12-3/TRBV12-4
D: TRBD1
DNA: TGTGCCAGCAGTCCCCGGACAGGGGTTCAAAACGAGCAGTACTTC
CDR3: CASSPRTGVQNEQYF

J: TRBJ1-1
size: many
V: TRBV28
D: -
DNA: TGTGCCAGCAGGACCCCGTGGGGGGCTCTTGGCACTGAAGCTTTCTTT
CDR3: CASRTPWGALGTEAFF

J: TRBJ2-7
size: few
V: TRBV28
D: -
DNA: TGTGCCAGCACCACCCGCCTCGAGCAGTACTTC
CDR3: CASTTRLEQYF

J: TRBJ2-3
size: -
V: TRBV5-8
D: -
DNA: TGTGCCAGCCGTTTAACTGGACCCACAGATACGCAGTATTTT
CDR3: CASRLTGPTDTQYF

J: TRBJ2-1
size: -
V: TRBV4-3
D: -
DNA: TGCGCCAGCAGCCAAGGCCTAGCATTGGGTGAGCAGTTCTTC
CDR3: CASSQGLALGEQFF

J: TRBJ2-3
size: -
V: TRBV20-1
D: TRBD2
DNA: TGCAGTGCTAGAGACGGAGGCGGGAGGGCTCTCGGGCAATTGAAGTCTCCAGATACGCAGTATTTT
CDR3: CSARDGGGRALGQLKSPDTQYF

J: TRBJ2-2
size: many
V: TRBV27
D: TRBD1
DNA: TGTGCCAGCAGTTTATCCTATACAGGGGTAGGGGTGAACACCGGGGAGCTGTTTTTT
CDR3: CASSLSYTGVGVNTGELFF

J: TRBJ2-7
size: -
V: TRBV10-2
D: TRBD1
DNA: TGCGCCAGCAGTGCCCTGGACAGGGGAGTCTACGAGCAGTACTTC
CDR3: CASSALDRGVYEQYF

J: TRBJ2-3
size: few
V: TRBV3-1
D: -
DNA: TGTGCCAGCAGCCAAGTTAGCGGCTACCCCACAGATACGCAGTATTTT
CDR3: CASSQVSGYPTDTQYF

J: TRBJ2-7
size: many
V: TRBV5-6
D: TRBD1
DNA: TGTGCCAGCAGCTCGACAGGGATTAAGCGCGAGCAGTACTTC
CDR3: CASSSTGIKREQYF

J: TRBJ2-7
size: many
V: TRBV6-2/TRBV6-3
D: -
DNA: TGTGCCAGCAGTTACAGTCTCAGCCAACTTTACTACGAGCAGTACTTC
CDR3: CASSYSLSQLYYEQYF

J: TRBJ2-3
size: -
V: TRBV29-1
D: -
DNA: TGCAGCGTTGAAGAAGGCAGGGGCACAGATACGCAGTATTTT
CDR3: CSVEEGRGTDTQYF

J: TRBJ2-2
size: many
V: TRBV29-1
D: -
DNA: TGCAGCGTCGTTAGACAGGTCCCCGGGGAGCTGTTTTTT
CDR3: CSVVRQVPGELFF

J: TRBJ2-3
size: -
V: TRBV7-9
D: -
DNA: TGTGCCAGCAGCCTCCTCTCCATCCTTATCACAGATACGCAGTATTTT
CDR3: CASSLLSILITDTQYF

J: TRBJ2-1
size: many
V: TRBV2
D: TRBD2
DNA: TGTGCCAGCAGTAAGGGTCTAGCGGGAGTCCCAAATGAGCAGTTCTTC
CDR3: CASSKGLAGVPNEQFF

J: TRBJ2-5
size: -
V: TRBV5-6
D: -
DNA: TGTGCCAGCAGCTTACCTCAGGAAGAGACCCAGTACTTC
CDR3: CASSLPQEETQYF

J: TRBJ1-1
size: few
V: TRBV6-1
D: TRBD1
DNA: TGTGCCAGCAGTGAAGCGCTCAACAGGGGAGGGAACACTGAAGCTTTCTTT
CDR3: CASSEALNRGGNTEAFF

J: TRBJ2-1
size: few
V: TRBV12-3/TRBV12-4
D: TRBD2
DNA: TGTGCCAGCAGTTCGGCCGGGACTAGCGGGGGAGATGAGCAGTTCTTC
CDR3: CASSSAGTSGGDEQFF

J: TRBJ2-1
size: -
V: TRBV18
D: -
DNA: TGTGCCAGCTCTCTCGACTATTCCTACAATGAGCAGTTCTTC
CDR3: CASSLDYSYNEQFF

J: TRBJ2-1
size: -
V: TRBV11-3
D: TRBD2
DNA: TGTGCCAGCAGCCGGCTTGGGCTAGCGGATAATGAGCAGTTCTTC
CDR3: CASSRLGLADNEQFF

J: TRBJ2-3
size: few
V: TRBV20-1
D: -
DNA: TGCAGTGCTGCTTGGACTGCCACAGATACGCAGTATTTT
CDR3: CSAAWTATDTQYF

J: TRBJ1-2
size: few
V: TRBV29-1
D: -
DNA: TGCAGCGTTGTTACAGGAAACTATGGCTACACCTTC
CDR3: CSVVTGNYGYTF

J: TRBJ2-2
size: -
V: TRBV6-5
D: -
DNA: TGTGCCAGCAACGCCAGGCGACAGGCTGCGAACACCGGGGAGCTGTTTTTT
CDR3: CASNARRQAANTGELFF

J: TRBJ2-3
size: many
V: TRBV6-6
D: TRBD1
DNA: TGTGCCAGCAGTTCCTTTAACAGGGGGCGCACAGATACGCAGTATTTT
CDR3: CASSSFNRGRTDTQYF

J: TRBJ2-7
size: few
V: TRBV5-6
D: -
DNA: TGTGCCAGCAGCTTGGGGTTAATAGGGATGGTCTACGAGCAGTACTTC
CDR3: CASSLGLIGMVYEQYF

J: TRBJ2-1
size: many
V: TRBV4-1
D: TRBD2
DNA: TGCGCCAGCAGCCAAGTTGGGCTAGCGGGAGATCGTGGGCAGTTCTTC
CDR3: CASSQVGLAGDRGQFF

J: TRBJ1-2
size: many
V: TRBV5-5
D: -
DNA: TGTGCCAGCAGCGCCGGAAGTAACTATGGCTACACCTTC
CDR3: CASSAGSNYGYTF

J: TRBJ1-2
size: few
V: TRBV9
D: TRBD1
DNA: TGTGCCAGCACCCACACAGGGGGCTATGGCTACACCTTC
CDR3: CASTHTGGYGYTF

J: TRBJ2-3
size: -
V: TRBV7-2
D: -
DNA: TGTGCCAGCACTAAGGGGGGCACAGATACGCAGTATTTT
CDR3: CASTKGGTDTQYF

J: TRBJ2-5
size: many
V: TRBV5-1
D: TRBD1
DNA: TGCGCCAGCAGCCCCGGGACAGGGGGTTATCAAGAGACCCAGTACTTC
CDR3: CASSPGTGGYQETQYF